A single sample gave rise to the 21 T cell receptor beta chains below, sequenced in a study of OX40 agonist ivuxolimab in advanced cancers. Some clones are missing from TCRdb's copy, which holds only in-frame ones; the method was immunoSEQ multiplex PCR. The sample yields roughly 64,000 clones, around 80% seen once. This specimen was CD4+ or CD8+ T cells sorted from blood, taken in a trial of the OX40 agonist ivuxolimab. The receptor source for this set is an adult with an advanced solid tumor such as melanoma, head and neck, liver or kidney cancer.

V and J are TRBV10-1 and TRBJ2-5, with D possibly being TRBD2 (6 bases). CDR3 length: 16 residues. Per the germline V gene, CDR1 is WNHNN and CDR2 is SYGVQD (reference sequence). V was trimmed by 3 bases and J by 4 bases, leaving 18 bases between them. The CDR3 is CASSDSTGGAGETQYF. The CDR3 nucleotides read TGCGCCAGCAGTGACTCCACCGGGGGAGCGGGAGAGACCCAGTACTTC.

This chain uses TRBV7-8 with TRBJ1-5; D not certain. Germline lookup yields CDR1 SGHVS and CDR2 FQNEAQ. Between the trimmed V and J ends, which lost 1 base and 3 bases, there was a span of 10 bases. CDR3 length: 15 amino acids. Written as DNA, the CDR3 is TGTGCCAGCAGCTTAGGGTCTGGGAACAATCAGCCCCAGCATTTT. This sequence encodes CASSLGSGNNQPQHF.

The chain is built from TRBV6-1 and TRBJ2-5, with D unclear. Germline values: CDR1 MNHNS, CDR2 SASEGT. This CDR3 region has 14 residues. The V and J ends lost 3 bases and 2 bases respectively, with 10 bases between them. CDR3 in DNA: TGTGCCAGCAGTGATATCCAGAGACAAGAGACCCAGTACTTC. It translates to CASSDIQRQETQYF.

This clone was observed a few times. V and J are TRBV6-1 and TRBJ2-3; possible D gene TRBD2, 7 bases. The CDR3 extends over 14 amino acids. Germline CDR1 reads MNHNS; CDR2 reads SASEGT. V was pared by 7 bases and J by 7 bases, with 18 bases between. CDR3 protein: CASTVAGAGYTQYF. CDR3 in DNA: TGTGCCAGCACTGTTGCGGGGGCCGGATATACGCAGTATTTT.

The V gene is TRBV5-1, the J gene TRBJ1-1; the D is unclear. Germline CDR1 reads SGHRS; CDR2 reads YFSETQ. The germline V and J ends were trimmed by 0 bases and 0 bases, with 12 bases remaining between them. CDR3 length: 16 residues. CDR3 region: CASSLDEGGMNTEAFF. Written as DNA, the CDR3 is TGCGCCAGCAGCTTGGACGAGGGCGGCATGAACACTGAAGCTTTCTTT. The full variable domain, with the rest looked up from reference TRBV5-1 and TRBJ1-1, is KAGVTQTPRYLIKTRGQQVTLSCSPISGHRSVSWYQQTPGQGLQFLFEYFSETQRNKGNFPGRFSGRQFSNSRSEMNVSTLELGDSALYLCASSLDEGGMNTEAFFGQGTRLTVV.

The chain is built from TRBV2 and TRBJ1-2, with D possibly TRBD1 on 5 matching bases. V lost 10 bases, J lost 6 bases, and 18 bases lay in between. The germline V gene encodes CDR1 SNHLY and CDR2 FYNNEI. This CDR3 spans 13 amino acids. The CDR3 DNA reads as TGTGCCACCGGAGAGGGGAGAGAGCATGGCTACACCTTC. Amino acid sequence: CATGEGREHGYTF.

J is TRBJ2-6 and V is TRBV14, with 9 bases aligning to TRBD1. Germline CDR1 reads SGHDN; CDR2 reads FVKESK. The J segment lost 0 bases and the V segment lost 4 bases, leaving 10 bases of the junction unmatched. This CDR3 spans 19 amino acids. The DNA of the CDR3 is TGTGCCAGCAGCCGATACGGGGGGACAGGGTTCTCTGGGGCCAACGTCCTGACTTTC. Protein product: CASSRYGGTGFSGANVLTF.

This clone has more than one count but fewer than ten. This sample includes further DNA sequences coding for the same CDR3. This chain connects TRBV5-1 to TRBJ1-1, with D hard to call. CDR1 and CDR2 (germline): SGHRS, YFSETQ. The germline V and J ends were trimmed by 0 bases and 0 bases, with 6 bases remaining between them. The CDR3 extends over 14 amino acids. DNA for the CDR3: TGCGCCAGCAGCTTGGACGGAATGAACACTGAAGCTTTCTTT. It is translated as CASSLDGMNTEAFF.

This clone was picked up a small number of times. The chain links TRBV6-1 to TRBJ1-3; 7 bases map to TRBD1. V lost 3 bases to trimming and J lost 3 bases; unmatched junction nucleotides: 5. From germline, CDR1 is MNHNS and CDR2 SASEGT. The CDR3 extends over 15 amino acids. In DNA, the CDR3 is TGTGCCAGCAGTGAGACAGGGTACGTTGGAAACACCATATATTTT. Its protein product is CASSETGYVGNTIYF.

The chain employs TRBV6-4 and TRBJ1-1; no definite D call. CDR1 MRHNA and CDR2 SNTAGT come from the germline V gene. V was clipped by 7 bases and J by 1 base, with 13 bases between them. This CDR3 has 14 residues. CDR3: CASTTEAGNTEAFF. In nucleotides, the CDR3 is TGTGCCAGCACTACGGAGGCGGGGAACACTGAAGCTTTCTTT.

V gene TRBV7-2 combines with J gene TRBJ1-1; D not resolved. The V end was cut by 5 bases, the J end by 3 bases, with 4 bases between. This CDR3 comprises 11 residues. Germline loops: CDR1 SGHTA, CDR2 FQGNSA. The CDR3 coding sequence is TGTGCCAGCAGCCCCTACACTGAAGCTTTCTTT. Amino acid sequence: CASSPYTEAFF.

This clone was detected a few times. The chain combines TRBV4-1 with TRBJ2-7; D is uncertain. Germline lookup yields CDR1 MGHRA and CDR2 YSYEKL. The germline V and J ends were trimmed by 6 bases and 0 bases, with 15 bases remaining between them. This CDR3 is 15 amino acids long. CDR3 DNA sequence: TGCGCCAGCAGTCCGACTCAAACTAACTCCTACGAGCAGTACTTC. Protein sequence: CASSPTQTNSYEQYF.

The V gene is TRBV7-8, the J gene TRBJ2-2; 11 bases align to TRBD1. The CDR3 runs 16 residues. Per germline, CDR1 SGHVS and CDR2 FQNEAQ. Unmatched junction bases numbered 6, after V lost 4 bases and J lost 5 bases. The CDR3 DNA reads TGTGCCAGCAGCTCTCCCTGGGACAGGGGGACCGGGGAGCTGTTTTTT. It codes for CASSSPWDRGTGELFF. Full variable domain (outside the CDR3, taken from reference TRBV7-8 and TRBJ2-2): GAGVSQSPRYKVAKRGQDVALRCDPISGHVSLFWYQQALGQGPEFLTYFQNEAQLDKSGLPSDRFFAERPEGSVSTLKIQRTQQEDSAVYLCASSSPWDRGTGELFFGEGSRLTVL.

The chain combines TRBV11-2 with TRBJ2-3; D gene unclear. The V and J ends lost 0 bases and 3 bases respectively, with 1 base between them. The CDR3 consists of 12 residues. Germline CDR1 SGHAT, CDR2 FQNNGV. This CDR3 is CASSLETDTQYF. The CDR3 nucleotides read TGTGCCAGCAGCTTAGAGACAGATACGCAGTATTTT.

This clone was counted once. The chain has TRBV18 and TRBJ2-4; 7 bases map to TRBD1. Germline-derived CDR1 and CDR2 are KGHSH and LQKENI. This CDR3 contains 15 residues. V trimming: 4 bases; J trimming: 0 bases; junction bases outside the gene matches: 3. The CDR3 sequence is CASSRDRLAKNIQYF. CDR3 sequence (DNA): TGTGCCAGCTCACGGGACAGACTAGCCAAAAACATTCAGTACTTC.

J is TRBJ2-3 and V is TRBV7-2, with D possibly TRBD2 on 6 matching bases. Germline-derived CDR1 and CDR2 are SGHTA and FQGNSA. The CDR3 has 15 amino acids. V lost 3 bases and J lost 1, with 11 bases in between. The CDR3 reads CASSFSPGGTDTQYF. CDR3 coding DNA: TGTGCCAGCAGCTTCTCGCCGGGGGGCACAGATACGCAGTATTTT.

This rearrangement joins TRBV5-8 to TRBJ1-3; D gene unclear. With 1 base removed from V and 1 base from J, the gap between germline ends came to 6 bases. Germline V gives CDR1 SGHTS, CDR2 YDEGEE. CDR3 size: 14 residues. The CDR3 here is CASSLLASGNTIYF. The CDR3, as DNA: TGTGCCAGCAGCTTGTTGGCGTCTGGAAACACCATATATTTT.

The chain uses TRBV2 and TRBJ1-2, with 10 bases that match TRBD1. The CDR3 totals 16 residues. The V segment lost 2 bases and the J segment 6 bases; nucleotides outside the gene matches: 9. CDR1 and CDR2 (germline): SNHLY, FYNNEI. This CDR3 reads CASSESKDRGVHGYTF. CDR3 DNA sequence: TGTGCCAGCAGTGAATCGAAGGACAGGGGGGTACATGGCTACACCTTC.

The rearrangement uses TRBV15 and TRBJ2-5; D may be TRBD1 or TRBD2 (6 bases each). CDR1 and CDR2 from the germline V gene are LNHNV and YYDKDF (reference sequence). V was clipped by 0 bases and J by 5 bases, with 13 bases between them. The CDR3 is made up of 15 amino acids. The CDR3 loop is CATSRDFGGLETQYF. The DNA of the CDR3 is TGTGCCACCAGCAGAGATTTTGGGGGGCTCGAGACCCAGTACTTC.

The chain combines TRBV7-3 with TRBJ1-6; D possibly corresponds to TRBD1 (5 bases). The CDR3 is 13 residues long. V gave up 6 bases and J gave up 7 bases, with 10 bases separating them. CDR1 is SGHTA and CDR2 is FQGTGA in the germline V gene. CDR3 in amino acids: CASRWDLNSPLHF. The DNA for the CDR3 is TGTGCCAGCAGGTGGGACTTAAATTCACCCCTCCACTTT.

This chain joins TRBV29-1 and TRBJ1-2; D is ambiguous. The CDR3 sequence is 12 residues long. Between the trimmed V and J ends, which lost 7 bases and 8 bases, there was a span of 17 bases. Per germline, CDR1 SQVTM and CDR2 ANQGSEA. The CDR3 bases are TGCAGCGGTCGGACGGGCGGCGAGGGCTACACCTTC. Translated, it gives CSGRTGGEGYTF. The whole variable domain, remainder taken from reference TRBV29-1 and TRBJ1-2, is SAVISQKPSRDICQRGTSLTIQCQVDSQVTMMFWYRQQPGQSLTLIATANQGSEATYESGFVIDKFPISRPNLTFSTLTVSNMSPEDSSIYLCSGRTGGEGYTFGSGTRLTVV.